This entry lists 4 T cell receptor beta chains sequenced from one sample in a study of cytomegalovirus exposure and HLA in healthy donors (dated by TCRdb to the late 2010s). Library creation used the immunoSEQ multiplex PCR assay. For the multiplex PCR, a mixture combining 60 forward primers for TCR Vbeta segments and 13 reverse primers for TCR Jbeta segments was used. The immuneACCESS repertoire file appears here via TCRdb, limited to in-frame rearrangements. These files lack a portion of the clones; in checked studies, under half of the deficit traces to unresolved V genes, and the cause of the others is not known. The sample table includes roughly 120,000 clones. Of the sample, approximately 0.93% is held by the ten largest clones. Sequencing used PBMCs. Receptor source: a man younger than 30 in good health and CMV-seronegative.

The CDR3 here is CASIRDRVENIQYF. CDR3 DNA: TGTGCCAGCATTCGGGACAGGGTCGAAAACATTCAGTACTTC. The chain employs TRBV6-1 and TRBJ2-4; 9 nucleotides agree with TRBD1. The CDR3 runs to 14 residues. The V segment lost 7 bases and the J segment 5 bases; nucleotides outside the gene matches: 6. Germline loops: CDR1 MNHNS, CDR2 SASEGT.

The CDR3 coding sequence is TGTGCCAGTAGTATGGGAAGCGGGGGGGCGGCCTACAATGAGCAGTTCTTC. Its translation is CASSMGSGGAAYNEQFF. J is TRBJ2-1 and V is TRBV19, with 10 bases that match TRBD2. This CDR3 spans 17 amino acids. V trimming: 3 bases; J trimming: 2 bases; junction bases outside the gene matches: 7. Germline V CDR1 and CDR2: LNHDA, SQIVND (reference sequence).

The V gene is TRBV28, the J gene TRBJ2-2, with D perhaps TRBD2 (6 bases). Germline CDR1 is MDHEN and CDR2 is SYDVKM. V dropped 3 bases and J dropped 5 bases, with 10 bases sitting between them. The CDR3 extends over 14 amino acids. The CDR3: CASSLTGETGELFF. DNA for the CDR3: TGTGCCAGCAGTTTGACGGGAGAGACCGGGGAGCTGTTTTTT. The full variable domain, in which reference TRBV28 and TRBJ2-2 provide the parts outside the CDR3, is DVKVTQSSRYLVKRTGEKVFLECVQDMDHENMFWYRQDPGLGLRLIYFSYDVKMKEKGDIPEGYSVSREKKERFSLILESASTNQTSMYLCASSLTGETGELFFGEGSRLTVL.

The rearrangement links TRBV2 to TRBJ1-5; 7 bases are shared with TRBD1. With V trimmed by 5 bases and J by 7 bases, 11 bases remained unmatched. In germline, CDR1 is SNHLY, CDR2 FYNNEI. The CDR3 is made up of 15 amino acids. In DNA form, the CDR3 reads TGTGCCAGCAGTTTCGACAGGGCTAAGGGGCAGCCCCAGCATTTT. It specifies CASSFDRAKGQPQHF. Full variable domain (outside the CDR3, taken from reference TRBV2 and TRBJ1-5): EPEVTQTPSHQVTQMGQEVILRCVPISNHLYFYWYRQILGQKVEFLVSFYNNEISEKSEIFDDQFSVERPDGSNFTLKIRSTKLEDSAMYFCASSFDRAKGQPQHFGDGTRLSIL.